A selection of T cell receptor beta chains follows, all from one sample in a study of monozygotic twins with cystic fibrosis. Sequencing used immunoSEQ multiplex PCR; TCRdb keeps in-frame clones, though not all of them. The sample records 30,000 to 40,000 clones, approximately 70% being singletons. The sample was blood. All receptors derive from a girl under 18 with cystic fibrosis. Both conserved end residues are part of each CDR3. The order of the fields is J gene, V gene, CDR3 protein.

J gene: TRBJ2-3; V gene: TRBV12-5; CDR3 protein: CASGLTTSGTDTQYF
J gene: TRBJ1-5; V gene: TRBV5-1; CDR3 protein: CASSLVGDSNQPQHF
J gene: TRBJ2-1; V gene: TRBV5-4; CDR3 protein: CASSPKRGAYNEQFF
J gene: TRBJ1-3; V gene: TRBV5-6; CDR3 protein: CASSRPDPGNTIYF
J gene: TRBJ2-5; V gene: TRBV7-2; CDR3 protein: CASSFPYQETQYF
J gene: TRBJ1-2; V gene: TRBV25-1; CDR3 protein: CASSAGNLYGYTF
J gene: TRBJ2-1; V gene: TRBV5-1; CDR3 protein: CASSSGLRYNEQFF
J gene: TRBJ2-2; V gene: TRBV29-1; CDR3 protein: CSALGSAGELFF
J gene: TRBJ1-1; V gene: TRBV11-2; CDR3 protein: CASSSRPRGEAFF
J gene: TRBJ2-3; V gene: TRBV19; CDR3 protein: CASSMGSYPPHTQYF
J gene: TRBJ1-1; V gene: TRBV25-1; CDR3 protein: CASSGWGADTEAFF
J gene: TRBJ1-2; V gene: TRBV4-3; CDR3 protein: CASSQDWRNYGYTF
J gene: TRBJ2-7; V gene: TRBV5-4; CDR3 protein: CASSRWRGGDSYEQYF
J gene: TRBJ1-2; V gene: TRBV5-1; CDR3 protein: CASSWNSPNYGYTF
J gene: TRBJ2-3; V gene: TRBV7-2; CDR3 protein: CASSLAKVDTQYF
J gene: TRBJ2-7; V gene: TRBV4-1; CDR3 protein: CASSQDHGGATYEQYF
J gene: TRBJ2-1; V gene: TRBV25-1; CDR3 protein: CASSDSTGTGDWNEQFF
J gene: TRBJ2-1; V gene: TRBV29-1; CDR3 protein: CSVRRGGFHNEQFF
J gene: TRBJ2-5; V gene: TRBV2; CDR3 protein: CASSERGQGGETQYF
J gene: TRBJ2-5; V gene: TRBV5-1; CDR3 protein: CASSSAGTSAETQYF
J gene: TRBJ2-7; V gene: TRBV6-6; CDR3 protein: CASSYSALTILREQYF
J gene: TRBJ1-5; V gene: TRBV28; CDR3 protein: CASRVRGGLTGGNQPQHF
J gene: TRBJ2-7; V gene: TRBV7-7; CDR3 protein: CASSLVQGSGEQYF
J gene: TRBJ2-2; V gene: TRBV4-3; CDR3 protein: CASSQGRSGELFF
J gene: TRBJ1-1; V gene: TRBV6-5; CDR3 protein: CASSYSNPGGLTEAFF
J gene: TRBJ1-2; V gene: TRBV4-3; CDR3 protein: CASSQEFSTGNHGYTF
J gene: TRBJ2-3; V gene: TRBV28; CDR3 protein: CASSSPGMDTDTQYF
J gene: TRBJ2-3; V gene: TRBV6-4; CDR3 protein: CASSEAGGTDTQYF
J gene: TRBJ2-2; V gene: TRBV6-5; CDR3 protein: CASSYGEIGELFF
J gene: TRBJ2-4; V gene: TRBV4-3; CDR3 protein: CASSQAGGAKNIQYF
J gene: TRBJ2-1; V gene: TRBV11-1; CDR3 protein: CASSSPKAGRYNEQFF
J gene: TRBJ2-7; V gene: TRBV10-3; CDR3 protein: CAISAGQSYEQYF
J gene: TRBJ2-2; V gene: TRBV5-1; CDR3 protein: CASSLRRDGELFF
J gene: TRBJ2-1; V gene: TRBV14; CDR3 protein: CASSLRERDSYNEQFF
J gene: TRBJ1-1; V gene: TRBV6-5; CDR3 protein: CATSKGGGTEAFF
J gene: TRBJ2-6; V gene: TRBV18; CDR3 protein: CASSPGLARSSGANVLTF
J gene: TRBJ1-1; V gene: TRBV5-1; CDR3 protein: CASSLVRDTEAFF
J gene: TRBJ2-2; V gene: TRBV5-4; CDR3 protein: CASSWDANTNTGELFF
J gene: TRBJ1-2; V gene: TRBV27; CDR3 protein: CASSLRGPYYGYTF
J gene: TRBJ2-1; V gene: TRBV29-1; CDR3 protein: CSVGSHYNEQFF
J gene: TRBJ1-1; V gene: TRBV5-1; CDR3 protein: CASSGRQGVGAEAFF
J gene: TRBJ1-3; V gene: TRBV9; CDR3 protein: CASSVSVGGNTIYF
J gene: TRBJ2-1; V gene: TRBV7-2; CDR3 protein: CASSRTSGRWNEQFF
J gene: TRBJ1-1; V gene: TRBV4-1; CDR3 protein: CASSQDQDRSTEAFF
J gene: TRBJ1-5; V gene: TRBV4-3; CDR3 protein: CASSQSRWGPQHF
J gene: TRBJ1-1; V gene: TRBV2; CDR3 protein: CASSVGGPYTEAFF
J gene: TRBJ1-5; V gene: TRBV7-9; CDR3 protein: CASSSGPHQPQHF
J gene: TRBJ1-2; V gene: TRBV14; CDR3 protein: CASSQVPDGAGGYTF
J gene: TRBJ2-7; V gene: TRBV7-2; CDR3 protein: CASSYGRQLAYEQYF